The 28 T cell receptor beta chains listed next were all sequenced from one sample in a study of blood T cells in healthy people across ages. Next came a second PCR, run for 7 to 11 cycles, which used a sample-barcoded 5' primer along with a J-beta primer mix. TCRdb used MiXCR to reprocess the 5' RACE reads, holding one entry per CDR3 protein. In the table there are about 1.5 million distinct CDR3 sequences, roughly 45% of which are singletons. Sample: blood. The receptors derive from a woman between 18 and 29 years old in good health.

The rearrangement joins TRBV6-1 to TRBJ2-1; TRBD2 is a possible D gene (7 bases). V lost 7 bases, J lost 12 bases, and 16 bases lay in between. This CDR3 is 12 amino acids long. Germline lookup yields CDR1 MNHNS and CDR2 SASEGT. Here the CDR3 DNA reads TGTGCCAGCACCGAGGGGGGGTTACGGCAGTTCTTC. Its protein is CASTEGGLRQFF.

The V gene is TRBV2, the J gene TRBJ2-7; D is possibly TRBD2 (5 bases). Per germline, CDR1 SNHLY and CDR2 FYNNEI. CDR3 length: 15 residues. The ends were cut back, 4 bases at V and 3 bases at J, with 16 bases in the middle. The CDR3 sequence is CASSVMQNSGYEQYF. For the CDR3, the DNA is TGTGCCAGCAGTGTGATGCAAAACAGCGGCTACGAGCAGTACTTC. Looking up the rest from reference TRBV2 and TRBJ2-7 gives the full variable domain: EPEVTQTPSHQVTQMGQEVILRCVPISNHLYFYWYRQILGQKVEFLVSFYNNEISEKSEIFDDQFSVERPDGSNFTLKIRSTKLEDSAMYFCASSVMQNSGYEQYFGPGTRLTVT.

This clonotype was recorded only once. The chain couples TRBV6-1 to TRBJ1-1; 8 nucleotides align to TRBD1. V lost 4 bases and J lost 0; bases outside the gene matches: 4. This CDR3 comprises 15 residues. Germline CDR1 MNHNS, CDR2 SASEGT. CDR3 sequence reads: CASSGQTGVNTEAFF. The DNA for the CDR3 is TGTGCCAGCAGTGGCCAGACAGGGGTGAACACTGAAGCTTTCTTT.

The chain uses TRBV2 and TRBJ2-1; the D gene is possibly TRBD2 (5 bases). Germline V gene data show CDR1 as SNHLY and CDR2 as FYNNEI. The CDR3 sequence is 15 residues long. V was pared by 6 bases and J by 5 bases, with 17 bases between. CDR3 sequence: CASSGVSLRNNEQFF. The CDR3 coding sequence is TGTGCCAGCAGCGGGGTTAGTCTCCGAAACAATGAGCAGTTCTTC.

The CDR3 loop reads CSVEAAGAGAEAFF. Here the CDR3 DNA reads TGCAGCGTTGAAGCCGCGGGGGCGGGGGCTGAAGCTTTCTTT. The genes are TRBV29-1 and TRBJ1-1, with a weak D call TRBD1 (6 bases). CDR3 length: 14 amino acids. The germline V and J ends were trimmed by 1 base and 6 bases, with 15 bases remaining between them. Germline CDR1 reads SQVTM; CDR2 reads ANQGSEA.

V and J are TRBV28 and TRBJ2-7; a possible D gene is TRBD1 (6 bases). The CDR3 covers 13 residues. V was clipped by 6 bases and J by 6 bases, with 15 bases between them. Per germline, CDR1 MDHEN and CDR2 SYDVKM. CDR3: CASSPNTGREQYF. The CDR3 nucleotides are TGTGCCAGCAGCCCGAACACAGGGCGCGAGCAGTACTTC. The full variable domain, completed using reference TRBV28 and TRBJ2-7, is DVKVTQSSRYLVKRTGEKVFLECVQDMDHENMFWYRQDPGLGLRLIYFSYDVKMKEKGDIPEGYSVSREKKERFSLILESASTNQTSMYLCASSPNTGREQYFGPGTRLTVT.

At least ten counts were recorded for this clonotype. This chain joins TRBV7-2 and TRBJ2-7; TRBD1 or TRBD2 may be the D gene (5 bases each). The V and J ends lost 0 bases and 3 bases respectively, with 9 bases between them. The CDR3 is made up of 14 amino acids. The germline V gene has CDR1 SGHTA and CDR2 FQGNSA. DNA of the CDR3: TGTGCCAGCAGCTTAGCGGGGGAAATCTACGAGCAGTACTTC. It encodes CASSLAGEIYEQYF.

The chain employs TRBV5-1 and TRBJ1-2, with D possibly TRBD1 on 6 matching bases. Germline V CDR1 and CDR2: SGHRS, YFSETQ. V lost 0 bases, J lost 4 bases, and 19 bases lay in between. CDR3 length: 17 residues. CDR3 sequence: CASSLGGSGGLLYGYTF. In nucleotides, the CDR3 is TGCGCCAGCAGCTTGGGTGGATCGGGGGGCCTCCTCTATGGCTACACCTTC.

The V call is TRBV18, the J call TRBJ1-5; D possibly corresponds to TRBD1 (6 bases). Germline-derived CDR1 and CDR2 are KGHSH and LQKENI. CDR3 length equals 15 residues. V lost 0 bases to trimming and J lost 5 bases, with 11 bases between them. This chain's CDR3 is CASSPPGQYDQPQHF. The DNA for the CDR3 is TGTGCCAGCTCACCACCGGGACAATACGATCAGCCCCAGCATTTT. The variable domain in full, completed from reference TRBV18 and TRBJ1-5, reads NAGVMQNPRHLVRRRGQEARLRCSPMKGHSHVYWYRQLPEEGLKFMVYLQKENIIDESGMPKERFSAEFPKEGPSILRIQQVVRGDSAAYFCASSPPGQYDQPQHFGDGTRLSIL.

V usage is TRBV7-9 and J usage is TRBJ2-7; a possible D gene is TRBD1 (6 bases). The CDR3 sequence is 15 residues long. The germline V and J ends were trimmed by 2 bases and 6 bases, with 17 bases remaining between them. Germline V gives CDR1 SEHNR, CDR2 FQNEAQ (reference sequence). The CDR3 region is CASSLPTQGSSEQYF. CDR3 in DNA: TGTGCCAGCAGCTTACCAACACAGGGTTCAAGCGAGCAGTACTTC. The whole variable domain, remainder taken from reference TRBV7-9 and TRBJ2-7, is DTGVSQNPRHKITKRGQNVTFRCDPISEHNRLYWYRQTLGQGPEFLTYFQNEAQLEKSRLLSDRFSAERPKGSFSTLEIQRTEQGDSAMYLCASSLPTQGSSEQYFGPGTRLTVT.

About this clonotype: A much bigger clone sits one base away, suggesting this may be a read error. The chain recombines TRBV12-5 with TRBJ2-1; unclear D gene. V gave up 7 bases and J gave up 13 bases, with 14 bases separating them. The CDR3 extends over 11 amino acids. Germline CDR1 LGHNT, CDR2 FRNRAP. CDR3 amino acids: CASATHGTQFF. The CDR3 DNA sequence: TGTGCTAGTGCCACGCATGGAACCCAGTTCTTC.

About this clonotype: The conserved phenylalanine or tryptophan is not found at the CDR3 terminus, so this likely reflects a read error. The chain carries TRBV12-3 or TRBV12-4 and TRBJ2-1; D gene ambiguous. V lost 3 bases to trimming and J lost 4 bases, with 16 bases between them. CDR3 size: 16 residues. CDR3 residues: CASSFTVDHSYNEQFV. The CDR3 nucleotides are TGTGCCAGCAGTTTCACGGTCGACCACTCATACAATGAGCAGTTCGTC.

The V gene is TRBV7-3, the J gene TRBJ2-1, with TRBD1 identical over 7 bases. This CDR3 has 14 amino acids. V was clipped by 5 bases and J by 6 bases; unmatched bases: 7. Germline V gene data show CDR1 as SGHTA and CDR2 as FQGTGA. The chain's CDR3 is CASSPGQVGNEQFF. DNA for the CDR3: TGTGCCAGCAGCCCTGGACAGGTTGGCAATGAGCAGTTCTTC.

This chain connects TRBV2 to TRBJ2-2, with D perhaps matching TRBD1 or TRBD2 (5 bases each). The V gene's germline CDR1 is SNHLY and CDR2 FYNNEI. Trimming shortened V by 6 bases and J by 1 base, and 9 bases separated the two germline ends. This CDR3 is 14 amino acids long. CDR3 sequence reads: CASRGTLNTGELFF. CDR3 sequence (DNA): TGTGCCAGCAGGGGGACCCTGAACACCGGGGAGCTGTTTTTT.

This clonotype was counted a few times. The V and J genes are TRBV6-5 and TRBJ2-3, with 9 bases lining up with TRBD2. V dropped 5 bases and J dropped 5; count of bases not matched to a gene: 8. This CDR3 is built from 15 residues. Germline V gene data show CDR1 as MNHEY and CDR2 as SVGAGI. The CDR3 sequence: CASSPAGGGGDTQYF. The CDR3 DNA reads TGTGCCAGCAGTCCCGCGGGGGGGGGCGGAGATACGCAGTATTTT.

This clonotype was seen more than once but under ten times. The chain recombines TRBV20-1 with TRBJ2-1; no definite D call. Trimming left V 4 bases short and J 9 bases short, with 13 bases between. The CDR3 has 12 residues. CDR1 is DFQATT, CDR2 SNEGSKA, per germline (reference sequence). CDR3 in amino acids: CSAKIGPSEQFF. In DNA form, the CDR3 reads TGCAGTGCTAAGATAGGGCCAAGTGAGCAGTTCTTC.

The table lists this clonotype with a few counts. For the CDR3, the DNA is TGTGCCAGCAGTGTAACCGGGACCGTCCTTGAAGCTTTCTTT. Translation: CASSVTGTVLEAFF. The gene calls are TRBV25-1 and TRBJ1-1, with D perhaps matching TRBD1 (5 bases). The V and J ends lost 4 bases and 7 bases respectively, with 16 bases between them. The CDR3 sequence is 14 residues long. Germline CDR1 and CDR2: MGHDK and SYGVNS.

The sample holds a few counts of this clonotype. The gene calls are TRBV6-1 and TRBJ2-7; D not certain. Between the trimmed V and J ends, which lost 8 bases and 2 bases, there was a span of 7 bases. The CDR3 contains 11 residues. Germline loops: CDR1 MNHNS, CDR2 SASEGT. CDR3 sequence (DNA): TGTGCCAGCGTCGGAACCTACGAGCAGTACTTC. Residues: CASVGTYEQYF.

This clonotype occurred a few times. The rearrangement uses TRBV4-2 and TRBJ2-7, with 11 bases lining up with TRBD2. With 1 base clipped from V and 4 bases from J, the junction kept 9 bases outside the gene matches. Germline V gene sequence: CDR1 LGHNA, CDR2 YNFKEQ. The CDR3 contains 17 residues. The CDR3 nucleotides are TGTGCCAGCAGCCAAGCCTTACCACTAGCGGGAGAGTACGAGCAGTACTTC. It translates to CASSQALPLAGEYEQYF.

This clonotype has only a few counts. In DNA form, the CDR3 reads TGCAGTGCTAGTCTTGGTACGAACACCGGGGAGCTGTTTTTT. This encodes CSASLGTNTGELFF. J is TRBJ2-2 and V is TRBV20-1; D remains ambiguous. From germline, CDR1 is DFQATT and CDR2 SNEGSKA (reference sequence). The ends were cut back, 3 bases at V and 0 bases at J, with 8 bases in the middle. CDR3 size: 14 residues.

V and J are TRBV10-3 and TRBJ1-3; 7 positions agree with TRBD1. The CDR3 runs 15 residues. The germline V gene encodes CDR1 ENHRY and CDR2 SYGVKD. After removal of 2 bases from V and 4 bases from J, the junction contained 5 bases not matched to a gene. The DNA of the CDR3 is TGTGCCATCAGTGAGACAGGGGTAACCGGAAACACCATATATTTT. Its protein is CAISETGVTGNTIYF.

This clonotype was counted between two and nine times. The chain joins TRBV3-1 to TRBJ1-2, with D uncertain. The CDR3 extends over 15 amino acids. V lost 0 bases and J lost 3, with 11 bases in between. Germline V CDR1 and CDR2: LGHDT, YNNKEL (reference sequence). In DNA, the CDR3 is TGTGCCAGCAGCCAAGATCCGAACCGGGACTATGGCTACACCTTC. Amino acid sequence: CASSQDPNRDYGYTF. Together with reference TRBV3-1 and TRBJ1-2, the CDR3 gives the full variable domain: DTAVSQTPKYLVTQMGNDKSIKCEQNLGHDTMYWYKQDSKKFLKIMFSYNNKELIINETVPNRFSPKSPDKAHLNLHINSLELGDSAVYFCASSQDPNRDYGYTFGSGTRLTVV.

The chain carries TRBV29-1 and TRBJ1-1, with D possibly matching TRBD1 (5 bases). CDR1 is SQVTM and CDR2 is ANQGSEA in the germline V gene. With 5 bases removed from V and 7 bases from J, the gap between germline ends came to 20 bases. This CDR3 contains 14 residues. CDR3 bases: TGCAGCGTTAGGCTGCAGGGCCGGTTCGATGAAGCTTTCTTT. Encoded protein: CSVRLQGRFDEAFF.

V and J are TRBV10-3 and TRBJ2-7, with 9 bases matching TRBD1. The germline gives CDR1 ENHRY, CDR2 SYGVKD. Germline trimming cut 4 bases from V and 2 bases from J; bases unmatched to any gene: 3. The CDR3 runs 14 residues. The CDR3 nucleotides are TGTGCCATCAGTGGACAGGGGGTGGCCTACGAGCAGTACTTC. Protein product: CAISGQGVAYEQYF.

A single count supports this clonotype. This chain joins TRBV29-1 and TRBJ1-1; D may be TRBD1 (6 bases). Between the trimmed V and J ends, which lost 6 bases and 4 bases, there was a span of 15 bases. The CDR3 contains 13 residues. Germline CDR1 and CDR2: SQVTM and ANQGSEA. The CDR3 coding sequence is TGCAGCGTCACTACAGGGTTGGGCACTGAAGCTTTCTTT. It translates to CSVTTGLGTEAFF.

The chain employs TRBV29-1 and TRBJ2-7; 7 nucleotides agree with TRBD1. The ends lost 7 bases at V and 3 bases at J; junction bases unmatched: 9. The CDR3 spans 13 residues. Germline V gene lookup returns CDR1 SQVTM and CDR2 ANQGSEA. This CDR3 reads CSAIRDRDYEQYF. The CDR3 nucleotides read TGCAGCGCCATCCGGGACAGAGACTACGAGCAGTACTTC.

The V call is TRBV6-1, the J call TRBJ2-1; 9 nucleotides line up with TRBD2. Per the germline V gene, CDR1 is MNHNS and CDR2 is SASEGT. The CDR3 extends over 18 amino acids. The V segment lost 6 bases and the J segment 4 bases; nucleotides outside the gene matches: 16. The CDR3 region is CASRGTQTGTSRYNEQFF. CDR3 in DNA: TGTGCCAGCAGAGGGACGCAAACCGGGACTAGCAGATACAATGAGCAGTTCTTC.

This clonotype was picked up a small number of times. The chain's CDR3 is CASSLSGVVDSPLHF. DNA for the CDR3: TGTGCCAGCAGTTTATCAGGGGTGGTTGATTCACCCCTCCACTTT. The chain carries TRBV27 and TRBJ1-6, with D perhaps matching TRBD1 (5 bases). The V end lost 0 bases, the J end lost 8 bases, and 11 bases lay between the germline ends. Germline lookup yields CDR1 MNHEY and CDR2 SMNVEV (reference sequence). This CDR3 region has 15 residues.